This T cell receptor beta chain came from a study of monozygotic twins with inflammatory bowel disease. Points from the study as a whole: IBD patients carried less diverse TCRbeta repertoires (inverse Simpson) than healthy co-twins.

Points on this clonotype: The target antigen is unknown.

Generation of cDNA took place in eight separate reactions per sample. TCRdb re-called the 5' RACE reads; every CDR3 protein appears as one record, without DNA. Its clone listing holds about 210,000 distinct CDR3 sequences. Donors each contributed one blood sample measuring under 3 ml. The sample was blood. This sequence was found in a human donor with ulcerative colitis or Crohn's disease, or a healthy co-twin of an affected twin (not recorded which).

The chain's CDR3 is CASSFAVRTGELFF. The V call is TRBV5-1, the J call TRBJ2-2. Per the germline V gene, CDR1 is SGHRS and CDR2 is YFSETQ. This CDR3 comprises 14 residues.